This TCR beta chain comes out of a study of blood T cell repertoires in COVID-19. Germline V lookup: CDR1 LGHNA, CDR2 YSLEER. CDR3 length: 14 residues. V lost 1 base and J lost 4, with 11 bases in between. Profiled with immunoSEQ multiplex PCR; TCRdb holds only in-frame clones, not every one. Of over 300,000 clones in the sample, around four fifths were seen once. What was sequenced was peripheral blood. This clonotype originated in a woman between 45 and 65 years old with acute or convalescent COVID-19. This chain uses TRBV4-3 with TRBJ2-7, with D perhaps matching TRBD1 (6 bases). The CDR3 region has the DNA TGCGCCAGCAGCCAAGGGGTACAGGGATACGAGCAGTACTTC. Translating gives CASSQGVQGYEQYF.